The T cell receptor (beta chain) described here comes from a study of blood T cell repertoires in COVID-19. Looking at the study overall: Samples came from the United States, Italy and Spain, spanning acute and convalescent COVID-19. PBMCs, B-cell-depleted T cells, or T cells were the source of the cDNA or gDNA that made up the material.

The authors' processing: Cell counts per sample came from amplifying reference gene primers. Some clones are missing from TCRdb's copy, which holds only in-frame ones; the method was immunoSEQ multiplex PCR. V and J calls and clone size come straight from that table; D and trimming were deduced from the DNA. This sample yields about 68,000 clones, of which 70% to 90% are seen a single time; about 3.4% belongs to the top ten. A Seattle source enrolled patients during active infection and followed them longitudinally. The CDR3 covers 13 residues. CDR1 and CDR2 (germline): LGHNA, YNFKEQ. Deletions cut 2 bases from V and 4 bases from J, with 9 bases between.

The chain uses TRBV4-2 and TRBJ2-7; no clear D gene. The TCR sequence derives from a woman in her fifties or sixties with COVID-19, enrolled during active disease. Sequencing was performed on peripheral blood. CDR3 sequence reads: CASSQITAYEQYF. CDR3 sequence (DNA): TGTGCCAGCAGCCAAATAACAGCTTACGAGCAGTACTTC.